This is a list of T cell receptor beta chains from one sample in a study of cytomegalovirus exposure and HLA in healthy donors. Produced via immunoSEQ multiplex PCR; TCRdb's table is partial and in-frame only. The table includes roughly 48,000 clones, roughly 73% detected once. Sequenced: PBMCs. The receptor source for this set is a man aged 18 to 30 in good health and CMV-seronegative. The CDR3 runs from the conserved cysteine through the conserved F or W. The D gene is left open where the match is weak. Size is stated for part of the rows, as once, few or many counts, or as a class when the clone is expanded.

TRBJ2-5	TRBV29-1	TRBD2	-	CSAGAGGETQYF
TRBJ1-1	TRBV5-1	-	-	CASSLVWRTEAFF
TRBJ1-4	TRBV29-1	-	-	CSVEREKLFF
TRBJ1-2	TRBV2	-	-	CASRRTRDGYTF
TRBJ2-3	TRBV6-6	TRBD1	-	CASANLKQGADTQYF
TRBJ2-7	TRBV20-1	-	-	CSARTGDEQYF
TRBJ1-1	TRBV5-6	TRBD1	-	CASSLVGSTGHTEAFF
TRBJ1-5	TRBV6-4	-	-	CASSEQTNQPQHF
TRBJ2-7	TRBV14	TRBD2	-	CASSQELAGGYEQYF
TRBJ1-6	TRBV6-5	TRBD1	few	CASSYFGTGDSPLHF
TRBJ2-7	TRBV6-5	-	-	CASSYSRVVDEQYF
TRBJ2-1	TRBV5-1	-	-	CASSYSGLDNEQFF
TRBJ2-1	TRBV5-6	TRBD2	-	CASSPPSGRSGNEQFF
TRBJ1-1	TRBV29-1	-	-	CSVAEASAEAFF
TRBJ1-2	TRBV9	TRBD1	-	CASSVAPTGGDTF
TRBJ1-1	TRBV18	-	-	CASSSLTGFTEAFF
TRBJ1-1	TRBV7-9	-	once	CASSLFDADTEAFF
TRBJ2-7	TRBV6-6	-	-	CASSSPTLSSYEQYF
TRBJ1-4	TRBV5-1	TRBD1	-	CASSETGKDHEKLFF
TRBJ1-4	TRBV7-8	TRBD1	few	CASSATGTNEKLFF
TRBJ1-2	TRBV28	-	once	CASSPSGGDYGYTF
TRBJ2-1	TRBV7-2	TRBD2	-	CASSFGLANEQFF
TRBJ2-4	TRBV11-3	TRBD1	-	CASSSDRDKNIQYF
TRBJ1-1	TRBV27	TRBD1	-	CASSPTGDTEAFF
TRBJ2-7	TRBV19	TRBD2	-	CASSTPSGRSYEQYF
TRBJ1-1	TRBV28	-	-	CASSLGGTGTEAFF
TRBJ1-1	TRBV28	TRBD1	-	CASSRGQGATEAFF
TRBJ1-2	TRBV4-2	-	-	CASSQERSRDYGYTF
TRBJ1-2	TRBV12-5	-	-	CASGLDPVGYGYTF
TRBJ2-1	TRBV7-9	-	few	CASSLSGLMNYNEQFF
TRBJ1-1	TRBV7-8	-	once	CASSLDGTEAFF
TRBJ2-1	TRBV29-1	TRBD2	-	CSVEGSGFSNEQFF
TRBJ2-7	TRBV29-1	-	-	CSVATFQGYEQYF
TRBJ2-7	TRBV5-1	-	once	CASSARDNRDEQYF
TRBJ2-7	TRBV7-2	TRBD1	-	CASSLEGTGTYEQYF
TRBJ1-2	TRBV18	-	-	CASSPQGNYGYTF
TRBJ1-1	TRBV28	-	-	CASIKQARNTEAFF
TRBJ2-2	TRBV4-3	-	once	CASSRDPGDTGELFF
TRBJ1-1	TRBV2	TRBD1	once	CASSAAPYRTGKENTEAFF
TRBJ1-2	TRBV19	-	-	CASSTVGTPDGYTF
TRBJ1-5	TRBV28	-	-	CASSLPPSSNQPQHF